Listed below are T cell receptor beta chains from one sample, sequenced in a study of identical twins. TCRdb reanalysed the 5' RACE reads using MiXCR and keeps one entry per CDR3 protein. The table has about 340,000 distinct CDR3 sequences, more than 9% seen once. This sample was also put to use in a study of yellow fever vaccine responses in identical twins.

Specimen: CD8+ T cells sorted from blood. These TCRs come from a woman aged 18-29 years in good health. Each CDR3 is given with its conserved first and last residue. The D gene is left open where the match is weak. Size is omitted from some rows. Given values are once, few, many or a class for expanded clones.

v_call	clone_size	j_call	d_call	cdr3_nt	cdr3_aa
TRBV28	-	TRBJ2-5	-	TGTGCCAGCGAGGACCAAGAGACCCAGTACTTC	CASEDQETQYF
TRBV6-5	-	TRBJ2-2	TRBD1	TGTGCCAGCAGTTACAATCCAGGGGGATCGAACACCGGGGAGCTGTTTTTT	CASSYNPGGSNTGELFF
TRBV4-1	-	TRBJ2-3	-	TGCGCCAGCAGCCAAGAACCAGGCACAGATACGCAGTATTTT	CASSQEPGTDTQYF
TRBV20-1	many	TRBJ2-7	TRBD2	TGCAGTGCTAGAGATCTGGGACTAGCATCGTACTTC	CSARDLGLASYF
TRBV28	few	TRBJ2-3	-	TGTGCCAGCAGTTTAGACTCGGAGACAGATACGCAGTATTTT	CASSLDSETDTQYF
TRBV27	-	TRBJ2-3	-	TGTGCCAGCAGTCCAACACCGATAAACACAGATACGCAGTATTTT	CASSPTPINTDTQYF
TRBV7-3	-	TRBJ2-1	TRBD2	TGTGCCAGCAGCATCGGACTAGCGGGTGAGCAGTTCTTC	CASSIGLAGEQFF
TRBV20-1	many	TRBJ1-1	TRBD1	TGCAGTGCTACCGACAGGGACACTGAAGCTTTCTTT	CSATDRDTEAFF
TRBV4-2	many	TRBJ2-3	-	TGTGCCAGCAGCCAAGACCTAGGAACAGATACGCAGTATTTT	CASSQDLGTDTQYF
TRBV20-1	few	TRBJ1-1	-	TGCAGTGCCCGGGGTTTTATGAACACTGAAGCTTTCTTT	CSARGFMNTEAFF
TRBV6-1	few	TRBJ2-3	-	TGTGCCAGCAGCCTAGAAATACCAGGGCCAGATACGCAGTATTTT	CASSLEIPGPDTQYF
TRBV28	many	TRBJ2-3	-	TGTGCCAGCTTACGGGCGGGGCCAACCGGGGGGCGGACAGATACGCAGTATTTT	CASLRAGPTGGRTDTQYF
TRBV29-1	many	TRBJ2-3	-	TGCAGCGTCGCCGACAGCCCCAGCACAGATACGCAGTATTTT	CSVADSPSTDTQYF
TRBV5-1	many	TRBJ1-1	-	TGCGCCAGCAGCTTGGATGGGCCTGGTAGAAACCTTGAAGCTTTCTTT	CASSLDGPGRNLEAFF
TRBV12-3/TRBV12-4	many	TRBJ2-7	TRBD2	TGTGCCAGCAGTCCGGGGGGGCAGACCTACGAGCAGTACTTC	CASSPGGQTYEQYF
TRBV6-4	few	TRBJ2-3	TRBD2	TGTGCCAGCAGTGACGGGCGGGGGAGCACAGATACGCAGTATTTT	CASSDGRGSTDTQYF
TRBV6-5	-	TRBJ2-1	-	TGTGCCAGCAGTTACTCGATTCGGCATGAGCAGTTCTTC	CASSYSIRHEQFF
TRBV11-1	few	TRBJ2-7	-	TGTGCCAGCAGCGGTACAGGGAACTCCTACGAGCAGTACTTC	CASSGTGNSYEQYF
TRBV12-3/TRBV12-4	many	TRBJ2-7	-	TGTGCCAGCAGTACCGCGGGCGAGCAGTACTTC	CASSTAGEQYF
TRBV2	many	TRBJ2-7	TRBD2	TGTGCCAGCAGCCTTTTTTGGGAGGGATCCGAGCAGTACTTC	CASSLFWEGSEQYF
TRBV5-1	many	TRBJ1-6	-	TGCGCCAGCAGGGCAGATAATTCACCCCTCCACTTT	CASRADNSPLHF
TRBV7-9	-	TRBJ1-2	-	TGTGCCAGCAGCTTGTCAAAGGGGCAGAGCTATGGCTACACCTTC	CASSLSKGQSYGYTF
TRBV27	few	TRBJ2-1	-	TGTGCCAGCAGTAACACCGGGACTTCTGAGCAGTTCTTC	CASSNTGTSEQFF
TRBV10-2	many	TRBJ2-1	-	TGCGCCAGCAGTGAAAATGTTTACAATGAGCAGTTCTTC	CASSENVYNEQFF
TRBV5-4	-	TRBJ1-1	TRBD1	TGTGCCAGCAGCTCGGACAGGGGGTCGCTAACTGAAGCTTTCTTT	CASSSDRGSLTEAFF
TRBV28	-	TRBJ2-1	TRBD1	TGTGCCAGCAGCCTTGGGACAGGGGGCCGGGATGAGCAGTTCTTC	CASSLGTGGRDEQFF
TRBV11-2	few	TRBJ2-5	TRBD2	TGTGCCAGCAGCCCAAACCCCCCGGGACTAGCGGGGGGGTACCAAGAGACCCAGTACTTC	CASSPNPPGLAGGYQETQYF
TRBV4-1	-	TRBJ2-3	TRBD2	TGCGCCAGCAGCCAAGATTTCGGCGGGGGGACGGATACGCAGTATTTT	CASSQDFGGGTDTQYF
TRBV2	many	TRBJ2-3	TRBD2	TGTGCCAGCAGTCCTAGCGGAAACACAGATACGCAGTATTTT	CASSPSGNTDTQYF
TRBV9	few	TRBJ2-2	-	TGTGCCAGCAGCGTAGGGTGGGGGAACACCGGGGAGCTGTTTTTT	CASSVGWGNTGELFF
TRBV6-1	few	TRBJ2-1	TRBD1	TGTGCCAGCAGTGTTCCCCGGCGGGACAGGGATTACACTGAGCAGTTCTTC	CASSVPRRDRDYTEQFF
TRBV7-9	-	TRBJ2-5	-	TGTGCCAGCCGGGGGATGGAGACCCAGTACTTC	CASRGMETQYF
TRBV3-1	few	TRBJ2-7	TRBD2	TGTGCCAGCAGGTCCACTAGCGAGTCCCACGAGCAGTACTTC	CASRSTSESHEQYF
TRBV13	few	TRBJ1-2	-	TGTGCCAGCAGAAGGGGTACCTATGGCTACACCTTC	CASRRGTYGYTF
TRBV4-1	-	TRBJ2-5	TRBD1	TGCGCCAGCAGCCCTGGGGACAGTCCACAAGAGACCCAGTACTTC	CASSPGDSPQETQYF
TRBV6-5	few	TRBJ1-1	-	TGTGCCAGCAGTTACTCGGTGGCAGCGAACACTGAAGCTTTCTTT	CASSYSVAANTEAFF
TRBV7-2	many	TRBJ2-1	TRBD2	TGTGCCGGGAACGAGCGGGATCCCAATGAGCAGTTCTTC	CAGNERDPNEQFF